This TCR beta chain was observed in a study of identifying expanded T cells in peripheral blood. Notes on the study in general: Variance in clone template counts between two-week samples significantly increased with total template count across all healthy donors.

For this clone: Its matching antigen is unknown.

The data were produced by immunoSEQ multiplex PCR, yet TCRdb's version contains in-frame clones alone and is incomplete. The repertoire holds approximately 100,000 clones, with around 88% as singletons. Per germline, CDR1 MGHRA and CDR2 YSYEKL. Trimming stripped 0 bases from V and 5 bases from J, with 13 bases between. The CDR3 is made up of 15 amino acids. Healthy donors had no documented immune events, such as infections, while sampled. Sequencing was done on a sample of blood. This TCR was sampled from a person aged 18-70 years in good health. The V and J genes are TRBV4-1 and TRBJ1-1; weak D call: TRBD1 (6 bases). CDR3 bases: TGCGCCAGCAGCCAAGATCAGGGCCAGGGGACTGAAGCTTTCTTT. It translates to CASSQDQGQGTEAFF.